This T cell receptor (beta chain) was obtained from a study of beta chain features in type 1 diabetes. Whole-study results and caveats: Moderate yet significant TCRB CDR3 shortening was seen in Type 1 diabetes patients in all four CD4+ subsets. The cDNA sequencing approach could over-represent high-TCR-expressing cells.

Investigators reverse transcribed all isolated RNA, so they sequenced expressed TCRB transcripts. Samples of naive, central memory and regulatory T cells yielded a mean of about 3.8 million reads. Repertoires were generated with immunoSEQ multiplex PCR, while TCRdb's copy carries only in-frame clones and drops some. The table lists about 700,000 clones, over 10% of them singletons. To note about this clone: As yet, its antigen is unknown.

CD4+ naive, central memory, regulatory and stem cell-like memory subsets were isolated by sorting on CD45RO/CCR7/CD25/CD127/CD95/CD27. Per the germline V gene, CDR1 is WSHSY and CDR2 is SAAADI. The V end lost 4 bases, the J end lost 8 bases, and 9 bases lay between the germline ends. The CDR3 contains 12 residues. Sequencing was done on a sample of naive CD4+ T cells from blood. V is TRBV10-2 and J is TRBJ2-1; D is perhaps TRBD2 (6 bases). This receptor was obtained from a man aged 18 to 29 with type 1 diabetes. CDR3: CASSGLVYEQFF. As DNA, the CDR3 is TGCGCCAGCAGTGGACTAGTCTATGAGCAGTTCTTC.